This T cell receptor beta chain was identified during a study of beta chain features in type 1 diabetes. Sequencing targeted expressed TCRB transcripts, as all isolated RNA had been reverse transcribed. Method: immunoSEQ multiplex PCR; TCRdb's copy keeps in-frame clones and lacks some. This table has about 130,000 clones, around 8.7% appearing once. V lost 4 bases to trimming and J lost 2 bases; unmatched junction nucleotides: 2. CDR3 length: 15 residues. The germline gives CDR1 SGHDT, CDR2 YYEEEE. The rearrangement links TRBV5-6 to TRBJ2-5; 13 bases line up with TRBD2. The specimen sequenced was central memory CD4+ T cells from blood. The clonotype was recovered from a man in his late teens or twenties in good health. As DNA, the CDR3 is TGTGCCAGCAGCCAGACTAGCGGGGGGCAAGAGACCCAGTACTTC. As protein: CASSQTSGGQETQYF.